Below, 17 T cell receptor beta chains from the same sample are listed, as sequenced in a study of T cells in Graves' hyperthyroidism and ophthalmopathy. Amplified TCR beta CDR3 regions derived from RNA transcripts. The HTBI set primed first-round TCR CDR3 RT-PCR. MiXCR, run by TCRdb on the multiplex PCR reads, gives a single entry per CDR3 protein. The data show roughly 500,000 distinct CDR3 sequences, about 14% seen once. The specimen was blood. Receptors originate from a woman aged 30 to 39 with Graves' hyperthyroidism that later progressed to Graves' ophthalmopathy.

Many counts were recorded for this clonotype. V usage is TRBV27 and J usage is TRBJ1-2; the match to TRBD1 covers 7 bases. This CDR3 is built from 15 residues. The junction had 12 bases not matched to a gene; V was cut back by 6 bases and J by 5 bases. Germline CDR1 and CDR2: MNHEY and SMNVEV (reference sequence). The CDR3 here is CASRGIQGKGYGYTF. In nucleotides, the CDR3 is TGTGCCAGCAGGGGGATACAGGGGAAGGGTTATGGCTACACCTTC.

This sequence joins TRBV5-6 and TRBJ2-3, with a possible D match to TRBD2 (6 bases). This CDR3 has 14 residues. Germline CDR1 and CDR2: SGHDT and YYEEEE. The V gene lost 3 bases and the J gene lost 0 bases, with 8 bases spanning the gap. CDR3 residues: CASSYGTSTDTQYF. The CDR3 nucleotides are TGTGCCAGCAGCTATGGGACTAGCACAGATACGCAGTATTTT.

This clonotype appeared many times. V gene TRBV19 combines with J gene TRBJ2-5; no reliable D call. V lost 6 bases, J lost 5 bases, and 7 bases lay in between. This CDR3 is 11 amino acids long. Germline CDR1 LNHDA, CDR2 SQIVND (reference sequence). The CDR3 coding sequence is TGTGCCAGTAGGGATGGGGAGACCCAGTACTTC. Protein: CASRDGETQYF.

This rearrangement joins TRBV6-1 to TRBJ2-2; 8 bases map to TRBD1. CDR1 MNHNS and CDR2 SASEGT come from the germline V gene. Trimming cost V 2 bases and J 7 bases; bases outside gene matches: 9. The CDR3 consists of 16 residues. Here the CDR3 DNA reads TGTGCCAGCAGTGAAAGGGGACAGGTGACTAGCGGGGAGCTGTTTTTT. Its translation is CASSERGQVTSGELFF.

In its sample, this clonotype was seen many times. The chain couples TRBV2 to TRBJ1-4; weak D call: TRBD1 (6 bases). V lost 6 bases, J lost 4 bases, and 15 bases lay in between. CDR3 length: 15 residues. CDR1 is SNHLY, CDR2 FYNNEI, per germline. CDR3 in DNA: TGTGCCAGCAGATCCCGCGGGACAAATAATGAAAAACTGTTTTTT. Translating it yields CASRSRGTNNEKLFF.

This clonotype was observed at least ten times. The chain joins TRBV6-1 to TRBJ1-6; TRBD1 is a possible D gene (5 bases). The CDR3 is 14 residues long. Trimming removed 4 bases from V and 7 bases from J, with 11 bases in between. Germline CDR1 and CDR2: MNHNS and SASEGT. The CDR3 loop is CASSVRDGNSPLHF. The CDR3 DNA is TGTGCCAGCAGTGTTCGGGACGGGAATTCACCCCTCCACTTT.

This rearrangement joins TRBV19 to TRBJ2-1; 12 positions match TRBD2. The CDR3 has 17 amino acids. Germline CDR1 and CDR2: LNHDA and SQIVND (reference sequence). Trimming at V came to 5 bases and at J to 0 bases, leaving 5 bases not matched to a gene. This CDR3 is CASSSLAGGISYNEQFF. CDR3 DNA: TGTGCCAGTAGTTCCCTAGCGGGAGGGATCTCCTACAATGAGCAGTTCTTC.

This clonotype occurred a few times. V and J are TRBV7-2 and TRBJ2-2; D perhaps matches TRBD2 (5 bases). CDR1 and CDR2 (germline): SGHTA, FQGNSA. The CDR3 consists of 16 residues. Trimming took 1 base from V and 7 from J, leaving 16 bases between them. The CDR3 bases are TGTGCCAGCAGCTTAGGAGGACTCAACTACGGCGGGGAGCTGTTTTTT. It is translated as CASSLGGLNYGGELFF. The whole variable domain, filled in from reference TRBV7-2 and TRBJ2-2, reads GAGVSQSPSNKVTEKGKDVELRCDPISGHTALYWYRQSLGQGLEFLIYFQGNSAPDKSGLPSDRFSAERTGGSVSTLTIQRTQQEDSAVYLCASSLGGLNYGGELFFGEGSRLTVL.

This clonotype showed up many times. The V gene is TRBV11-2, the J gene TRBJ2-7; D remains unclear. Trimming shortened V by 5 bases and J by 7 bases, and 24 bases separated the two germline ends. There are 16 residues in the CDR3. Germline assignment: CDR1 SGHAT and CDR2 FQNNGV. The CDR3 protein is CASSPRVISVNSEQYF. The CDR3 DNA is TGTGCCAGCAGCCCCCGAGTGATCTCGGTTAATTCAGAGCAGTACTTC.

This clonotype was seen ten or more times. This chain uses TRBV3-1 with TRBJ1-1; D not resolved. This CDR3 comprises 15 residues. Germline V gene sequence: CDR1 LGHDT, CDR2 YNNKEL (reference sequence). Trimming took off 1 base at V and 5 bases at J, with 14 bases between the two ends. In DNA, the CDR3 is TGTGCCAGCAGCCAAGGGGTCAGGACGAGGACTGAAGCTTTCTTT. Protein: CASSQGVRTRTEAFF.

Ten or more counts support this clonotype. CDR3 bases: TGTGCCAGCAGCTTGGGGGTTTGGGAGACCCAGTACTTC. Protein product: CASSLGVWETQYF. This chain uses TRBV11-2 with TRBJ2-5, with D possibly being TRBD1 or TRBD2 (5 bases each). Trimming took 3 bases from V and 5 from J, leaving 10 bases between them. This CDR3 has 13 residues. CDR1 is SGHAT, CDR2 FQNNGV, per germline.

This clonotype has a handful of counts. The chain links TRBV5-1 to TRBJ2-1; 7 bases are a match to TRBD2. Germline V gene sequence: CDR1 SGHRS, CDR2 YFSETQ. Losses at the gene ends were 3 bases for V and 3 bases for J; bases not matched to a gene: 9. The CDR3 extends over 16 amino acids. The CDR3 loop is CASSSKTSVDYNEQFF. The CDR3 coding sequence is TGCGCCAGCAGCTCAAAAACTAGCGTAGACTACAATGAGCAGTTCTTC.

This clonotype was observed a few times. J is TRBJ1-1 and V is TRBV20-1; the D is unclear. This CDR3 comprises 13 residues. CDR1 and CDR2 from the germline V gene are DFQATT and SNEGSKA (reference sequence). Trimming pared 6 bases from V and 0 bases from J, leaving 11 bases between. This chain's CDR3 is CSAPEQMNTEAFF. CDR3 in DNA: TGCAGTGCCCCGGAGCAGATGAACACTGAAGCTTTCTTT.

This clonotype was counted ten times or more. The V gene is TRBV5-1, the J gene TRBJ1-1, with 7 bases lining up with TRBD1. V trimming: 3 bases; J trimming: 0 bases; junction bases outside the gene matches: 5. The germline V gene encodes CDR1 SGHRS and CDR2 YFSETQ. The CDR3 extends over 15 amino acids. CDR3 residues: CASSYDRAMNTEAFF. The CDR3, as DNA: TGCGCCAGCAGCTACGACAGGGCCATGAACACTGAAGCTTTCTTT.

The rearrangement uses TRBV5-1 and TRBJ2-5; 13 bases align to TRBD2. The V segment lost 6 bases and the J segment 1 base; nucleotides outside the gene matches: 9. CDR1 SGHRS and CDR2 YFSETQ come from the germline V gene. The CDR3 spans 17 residues. CDR3 loop: CASNRGLAGIIQETQYF. CDR3 in DNA: TGCGCCAGCAACAGGGGACTAGCGGGAATCATCCAAGAGACCCAGTACTTC.

This clonotype occurred many times. CDR3 residues: CASSGRTSGSGEQYF. In nucleotides, the CDR3 is TGTGCCAGCAGCGGAAGGACTAGCGGGAGCGGTGAGCAGTACTTC. The chain carries TRBV9 and TRBJ2-7, with TRBD2 identical over 13 bases. V shed 3 bases, J shed 7 bases, and the junction held 7 bases outside the gene matches. The CDR3 sequence is 15 residues long. Germline V gene sequence: CDR1 SGDLS, CDR2 YYNGEE. Variable domain in full (rest from reference TRBV9 and TRBJ2-7): DSGVTQTPKHLITATGQRVTLRCSPRSGDLSVYWYQQSLDQGLQFLIQYYNGEERAKGNILERFSAQQFPDLHSELNLSSLELGDSALYFCASSGRTSGSGEQYFGPGTRLTVT.

In its sample, this clonotype was seen many times. The chain has TRBV7-2 and TRBJ2-7, with D maybe TRBD2 (6 bases). The CDR3 has 17 residues. Between the trimmed V and J ends, which lost 6 bases and 2 bases, there was a span of 23 bases. CDR1 and CDR2 from the germline V gene are SGHTA and FQGNSA. CDR3 region: CASSSWVVGGYTYEQYF. CDR3 bases: TGTGCCAGCAGTTCTTGGGTGGTGGGGGGATATACCTACGAGCAGTACTTC.